A single sample gave rise to the 9 T cell receptor beta chains below, sequenced in a study of blood T cell repertoires in COVID-19. Profiled with immunoSEQ multiplex PCR; TCRdb holds only in-frame clones, not every one. The sample has a few hundred thousand clones, roughly 85% seen once. Input material: peripheral blood. The receptors here all came from a woman between 18 and 29 years old with acute or convalescent COVID-19.

This sequence joins TRBV11-3 and TRBJ1-3; D is unclear. The germline V gene has CDR1 SGHNT and CDR2 YENEEA. Trimming removed 1 base at V and 4 bases at J, with 14 bases between. The CDR3 has 16 amino acids. This CDR3 is CASSLGGGRGGNTIYF. The CDR3 coding sequence is TGTGCCAGCAGCTTAGGAGGAGGGCGCGGCGGAAACACCATATATTTT.

The chain has TRBV2 and TRBJ2-7; the D gene is possibly TRBD2 (5 bases). CDR1 and CDR2 from the germline V gene are SNHLY and FYNNEI. Trimming removed 6 bases from V and 2 bases from J, with 14 bases in between. This CDR3 contains 14 residues. The CDR3 bases are TGTGCCAGCAGATTCAGCGGAATCGCCTACGAGCAGTACTTC. It encodes CASRFSGIAYEQYF.

This clone appeared once. For the CDR3, the DNA is TGTGCCAGCAGTTTATTAGCGGGAGTAGTGGATGAGCAGTTCTTC. It codes for CASSLLAGVVDEQFF. The chain joins TRBV27 to TRBJ2-1, with 9 bases identical to TRBD2. Unmatched junction bases numbered 6, after V lost 1 base and J lost 8 bases. The CDR3 contains 15 residues. From germline, CDR1 is MNHEY and CDR2 SMNVEV (reference sequence).

The chain recombines TRBV5-4 with TRBJ1-1; possibly TRBD1 for D (6 bases). V lost 0 bases to trimming and J lost 3 bases, with 12 bases between them. Germline CDR1 reads SGHNT; CDR2 reads YYREEE (reference sequence). This CDR3 has 15 amino acids. CDR3 sequence reads: CASSLDRQAHTEAFF. Here the CDR3 DNA reads TGTGCCAGCAGCTTGGACAGACAGGCTCACACTGAAGCTTTCTTT.

The sample holds one count of this clone. The chain joins TRBV7-6 to TRBJ2-3, with 11 positions matching TRBD2. V was pared by 6 bases and J by 4 bases, with 6 bases of the junction left unmatched. The germline CDR1 and CDR2 sequences are SGHVS and FNYEAQ. CDR3 length: 15 residues. The CDR3 protein is CASRRTSGLPDTQYF. CDR3 in DNA: TGTGCCAGCAGACGGACTAGCGGGCTTCCAGATACGCAGTATTTT.

The rearrangement joins TRBV27 to TRBJ2-7; 8 bases are a match to TRBD1. The CDR3 is 16 amino acids. The V and J ends lost 5 bases and 0 bases, in that order; junction bases with no gene match: 9. Germline V lookup: CDR1 MNHEY, CDR2 SMNVEV (reference sequence). CDR3 nucleotide sequence: TGTGCCAGCAGTCAGGAGGGGGACAGGCACTCCTACGAGCAGTACTTC. It specifies CASSQEGDRHSYEQYF.

This clone has a single count. The chain joins TRBV6-5 to TRBJ2-7, with 8 bases aligning to TRBD2. V lost 6 bases and J lost 3; bases outside the gene matches: 4. The CDR3 spans 13 residues. Germline CDR1 reads MNHEY; CDR2 reads SVGAGI. The CDR3 nucleotides read TGTGCCAGCAGCCCGGGGGGGAACTACGAGCAGTACTTC. Amino acid sequence: CASSPGGNYEQYF.

V and J are TRBV7-8 and TRBJ2-7, with TRBD2 matching 8 bases. Germline V lookup: CDR1 SGHVS, CDR2 FQNEAQ. The CDR3 runs to 15 residues. V trimming: 1 base; J trimming: 6 bases; junction bases outside the gene matches: 8. For the CDR3, the DNA is TGTGCCAGCAGCTTAGGTATAGCGGGAACGGTCGAGCAGTACTTC. Its protein product is CASSLGIAGTVEQYF. Full variable domain (missing parts from reference TRBV7-8 and TRBJ2-7): GAGVSQSPRYKVAKRGQDVALRCDPISGHVSLFWYQQALGQGPEFLTYFQNEAQLDKSGLPSDRFFAERPEGSVSTLKIQRTQQEDSAVYLCASSLGIAGTVEQYFGPGTRLTVT.

The gene calls are TRBV7-9 and TRBJ1-3, with D possibly matching TRBD1 (5 bases). The length of the CDR3 is 15 residues. With 5 bases removed from V and 0 bases from J, the gap between germline ends came to 11 bases. Germline V gives CDR1 SEHNR, CDR2 FQNEAQ (reference sequence). The CDR3 loop is CASSLGLSSGNTIYF. DNA for the CDR3: TGTGCCAGCAGCCTGGGACTTAGCTCTGGAAACACCATATATTTT.